This T cell receptor (beta chain) was identified during a study of T cell repertoires in cytomegalovirus infection. Turning to the study itself: Public signatures in TCR beta pointed to CMV infection and matching HLA type. Study-wide findings and caveats: Identification of carriers of CMV plus the relevant HLA was achieved through cumulative public TCR beta family frequency. HLA-C-restricted CMV clonotypes gave the most frequent clonotype in two of eight donors.

Many counts were recorded for this clonotype. Its antigen remains unknown. One entry per CDR3 protein results from TCRdb running MiXCR on the reads. Altogether some 180,000 distinct CDR3 sequences are present, under 25% being singletons, with the ten largest covering about 3%. V was clipped by 3 bases and J by 15 bases, with 9 bases between them. Germline V lookup: CDR1 SGHVS, CDR2 FQNEAQ. The CDR3 has 11 amino acids. The chain carries TRBV7-8 and TRBJ1-6; no reliable D call. The source material was PBMCs. This receptor was taken from a human donor in good health (CMV status not recorded). Some clones in this sample may be carry-over from other donors' samples. The CDR3 protein is CASSFGSFLHF. The CDR3 region has the DNA TGTGCCAGCAGCTTCGGGTCCTTCCTCCACTTT.